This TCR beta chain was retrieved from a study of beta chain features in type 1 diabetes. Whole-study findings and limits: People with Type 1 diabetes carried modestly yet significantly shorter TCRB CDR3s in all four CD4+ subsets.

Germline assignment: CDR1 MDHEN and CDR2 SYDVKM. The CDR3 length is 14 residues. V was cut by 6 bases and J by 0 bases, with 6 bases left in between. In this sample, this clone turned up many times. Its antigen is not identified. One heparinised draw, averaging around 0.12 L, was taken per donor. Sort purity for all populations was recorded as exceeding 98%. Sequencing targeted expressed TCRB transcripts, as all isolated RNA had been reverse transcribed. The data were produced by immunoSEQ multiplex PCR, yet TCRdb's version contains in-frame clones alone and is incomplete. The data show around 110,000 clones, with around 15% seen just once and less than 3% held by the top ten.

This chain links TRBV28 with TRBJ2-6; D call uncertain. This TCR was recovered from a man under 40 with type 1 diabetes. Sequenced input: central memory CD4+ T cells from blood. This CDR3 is CASRTSSGANVLTF. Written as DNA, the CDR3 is TGTGCCAGCAGAACGAGCTCTGGGGCCAACGTCCTGACTTTC. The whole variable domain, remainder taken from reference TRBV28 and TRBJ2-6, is DVKVTQSSRYLVKRTGEKVFLECVQDMDHENMFWYRQDPGLGLRLIYFSYDVKMKEKGDIPEGYSVSREKKERFSLILESASTNQTSMYLCASRTSSGANVLTFGAGSRLTVL.